This entry lists 30 T cell receptor beta chains sequenced from one sample in a study of CD8 T cells in ankylosing spondylitis. TCRdb fed the 5' RACE reads into MiXCR, producing one record per CDR3 protein. The sample contains about 400,000 distinct CDR3 sequences, approximately 22% of which appear only once. Material: blood, either unsorted or a sorted T cell fraction (not recorded which). The receptor source for this set is a male donor with ankylosing spondylitis or in good health (not recorded which).

The rearrangement uses TRBV7-2 and TRBJ2-1, with a tentative D call TRBD2 (6 bases). Trimming removed 5 bases at V and 4 bases at J, with 18 bases between. CDR3 length equals 16 residues. Looked up from germline, CDR1 is SGHTA and CDR2 is FQGNSA. CDR3 nucleotide sequence: TGTGCCAGCAGCCCCCGTGGAGGGCCTGGGTACAATGAGCAGTTCTTC. Its translation is CASSPRGGPGYNEQFF.

This chain links TRBV28 with TRBJ1-2; weak D call: TRBD1 (5 bases). Trimming removed 5 bases at V and 4 bases at J, with 11 bases between. The germline CDR1 and CDR2 sequences are MDHEN and SYDVKM. The CDR3 covers 13 residues. CDR3 protein: CASSVLGGYGYTF. For the CDR3, the DNA is TGTGCCAGCAGTGTATTGGGGGGCTATGGCTACACCTTC.

This clonotype has only a few counts. One end of the junction is discordant with germline, which a read error may explain. V is TRBV28 and J is TRBJ2-7; 7 bases agree with TRBD2. The CDR3 has 8 amino acids. Germline V CDR1 and CDR2: MDHEN, SYDVKM. The CDR3 spells CAGGVVNF. CDR3 bases: TGTGCCGGGGGGGTGGTGAACTTC. The full variable domain, with the rest looked up from reference TRBV28 and TRBJ2-7, is DVKVTQSSRYLVKRTGEKVFLECVQDMDHENMFWYRQDPGLGLRLIYFSYDVKMKEKGDIPEGYSVSREKKERFSLILESASTNQTSMYLCAGGVVNFGPGTRLTVT.

V usage is TRBV29-1 and J usage is TRBJ2-2; D is perhaps TRBD1 (6 bases). The germline V and J ends were trimmed by 3 bases and 3 bases, with 8 bases remaining between them. This CDR3 has 13 residues. CDR1 and CDR2 (germline): SQVTM, ANQGSEA. The CDR3 reads CSVDAGDTGELFF. DNA of the CDR3: TGCAGCGTTGACGCAGGGGACACCGGGGAGCTGTTTTTT.

This clonotype was detected only a few times. The chain joins TRBV12-3 or TRBV12-4 to TRBJ2-7, with D perhaps matching TRBD1 (5 bases). This CDR3 is 16 amino acids long. Trimming pared 3 bases from V and 0 bases from J, leaving 15 bases between. CDR3 in amino acids: CASSFVFQGSSYEQYF. As DNA, the CDR3 is TGTGCCAGCAGTTTCGTGTTTCAGGGCAGCTCCTACGAGCAGTACTTC.

The CDR3 sequence is CASSYGQNEQYF. CDR3 sequence (DNA): TGTGCCAGCAGCTATGGACAGAACGAGCAGTACTTC. The chain couples TRBV3-1 to TRBJ2-7; possible D gene TRBD1, 6 bases. The CDR3 spans 12 residues. CDR1 LGHDT and CDR2 YNNKEL come from the germline V gene (reference sequence). V was trimmed by 5 bases and J by 5 bases, leaving 10 bases between them.

This clonotype was counted between two and nine times. The chain is built from TRBV29-1 and TRBJ1-1; possibly TRBD1 for D (6 bases). Germline CDR1 is SQVTM and CDR2 is ANQGSEA. The CDR3 runs to 13 residues. V was cut by 8 bases and J by 6 bases, with 19 bases left in between. The DNA of the CDR3 is TGCAGCTCGAAGGGGGACACACGGCCTGAAGCTTTCTTT. Amino acid sequence: CSSKGDTRPEAFF.

The V gene is TRBV7-2, the J gene TRBJ2-3; 9 bases align to TRBD1. Germline lookup yields CDR1 SGHTA and CDR2 FQGNSA. CDR3 size: 15 residues. Germline trimming cut 1 base from V and 3 bases from J; bases unmatched to any gene: 2. The CDR3 here is CASSLDRGQTDTQYF. DNA for the CDR3: TGTGCCAGCAGCTTAGACAGGGGGCAGACAGATACGCAGTATTTT.

This clonotype has more than one count but fewer than ten. The chain links TRBV11-1 to TRBJ2-2, with 7 bases identical to TRBD2. J lost 0 bases, V lost 6 bases, and 4 bases had no gene match. The CDR3 covers 15 residues. Germline lookup yields CDR1 SGHAT and CDR2 FQDESV (reference sequence). The CDR3 region is CASRGGLTNTGELFF. In DNA, the CDR3 is TGTGCCAGCAGGGGAGGGCTAACGAACACCGGGGAGCTGTTTTTT.

This chain connects TRBV20-1 to TRBJ1-1; 8 nucleotides agree with TRBD1. V was clipped by 2 bases and J by 3 bases; unmatched bases: 5. The CDR3 consists of 14 residues. The germline CDR1 and CDR2 sequences are DFQATT and SNEGSKA (reference sequence). The DNA for the CDR3 is TGCAGTGCTAGAACAAGACAGGGGTACACTGAAGCTTTCTTT. Residues: CSARTRQGYTEAFF.

The V gene is TRBV7-9, the J gene TRBJ2-7; weak D call: TRBD2 (6 bases). In germline, CDR1 is SEHNR, CDR2 FQNEAQ (reference sequence). Trimming shortened V by 3 bases and J by 3 bases, and 9 bases separated the two germline ends. The length of the CDR3 is 13 residues. CDR3 protein: CASSFGLLYEQYF. CDR3 in DNA: TGTGCCAGCAGCTTTGGACTACTCTACGAGCAGTACTTC.

V is TRBV28 and J is TRBJ2-5, with D possibly TRBD1 on 6 matching bases. Trimming shortened V by 4 bases and J by 2 bases, and 14 bases separated the two germline ends. Germline V CDR1 and CDR2: MDHEN, SYDVKM. The CDR3 totals 15 residues. The CDR3 bases are TGTGCCAGCAGTTCAAGCTACAGGGATCAAGAGACCCAGTACTTC. This codes for CASSSSYRDQETQYF.

This clonotype was recorded only once. The rearrangement uses TRBV27 and TRBJ2-3; TRBD2 matches 9 bases. Germline loops: CDR1 MNHEY, CDR2 SMNVEV (reference sequence). V shed 7 bases, J shed 3 bases, and the junction held 11 bases outside the gene matches. The CDR3 sequence is 16 residues long. CDR3 protein: CASTIIGGGATDTQYF. CDR3 nucleotide sequence: TGTGCCAGCACCATTATCGGCGGGGGGGCGACAGATACGCAGTATTTT.

This clonotype came up a few times. The CDR3 is CASSPGAGAWYEQYF. The CDR3 DNA reads TGCGCCAGCAGCCCGGGGGCGGGGGCATGGTACGAGCAGTACTTC. The chain employs TRBV5-1 and TRBJ2-7; TRBD2 is a possible D gene (7 bases). CDR3 length: 15 residues. Looked up from germline, CDR1 is SGHRS and CDR2 is YFSETQ. Trimming removed 4 bases from V and 4 bases from J, with 18 bases in between.

V and J are TRBV12-3 or TRBV12-4 and TRBJ2-6; D is perhaps TRBD1 or TRBD2 (5 bases each). V lost 5 bases to trimming and J lost 10 bases, with 12 bases between them. The CDR3 totals 13 residues. For the CDR3, the DNA is TGTGCCAGCAGTGGGGGAATCGGAAACGTCCTGACTTTC. Translation: CASSGGIGNVLTF.

A few counts support this clonotype. The chain uses TRBV12-3 or TRBV12-4 and TRBJ1-1; tentatively, D is TRBD1 (5 bases). V dropped 8 bases and J dropped 1 base, with 14 bases sitting between them. The CDR3 is 14 residues long. CDR3 sequence reads: CASAVLQENTEAFF. CDR3 coding DNA: TGTGCCAGCGCAGTCCTACAGGAGAACACTGAAGCTTTCTTT.

This sequence joins TRBV6-1 and TRBJ2-7, with TRBD1 identical over 8 bases. The CDR3 is made up of 14 amino acids. The ends lost 6 bases at V and 2 bases at J; junction bases unmatched: 6. CDR1 MNHNS and CDR2 SASEGT come from the germline V gene. As DNA, the CDR3 is TGTGCCAGCAGCCAGGGACAGGCTCCCTACGAGCAGTACTTC. Protein product: CASSQGQAPYEQYF.

This clonotype was recorded a few times. The chain uses TRBV4-1 and TRBJ2-7, with D maybe TRBD1 (7 bases). This CDR3 is 16 amino acids long. V was trimmed by 1 base and J by 7 bases, leaving 20 bases between them. CDR1 MGHRA and CDR2 YSYEKL come from the germline V gene. Here the CDR3 reads CASSQGFSGGRGEQYF. For the CDR3, the DNA is TGCGCCAGCAGCCAAGGATTTTCAGGGGGACGGGGGGAGCAGTACTTC.

The V and J genes are TRBV20-1 and TRBJ2-1; TRBD1 might be the D (6 bases). CDR1 and CDR2 (germline): DFQATT, SNEGSKA (reference sequence). Trimming cost V 1 base and J 10 bases, with 17 bases left between them. The CDR3 contains 14 residues. Here the CDR3 reads CSARGQLHREEQFF. The CDR3 nucleotides read TGCAGTGCTAGAGGTCAACTCCACAGGGAAGAGCAGTTCTTC.

This chain joins TRBV4-1 and TRBJ2-1; 11 nucleotides line up with TRBD2. The CDR3 has 17 amino acids. V was pared by 4 bases and J by 0 bases, with 5 bases of the junction left unmatched. Germline-derived CDR1 and CDR2 are MGHRA and YSYEKL. CDR3 sequence: CASSPSGGLSSYNEQFF. The CDR3 DNA is TGCGCCAGCAGCCCTAGCGGGGGGCTAAGCTCCTACAATGAGCAGTTCTTC.

This clonotype was observed a handful of times. The V call is TRBV4-1, the J call TRBJ2-5; 9 nucleotides match TRBD2. This CDR3 region has 19 residues. CDR1 is MGHRA and CDR2 is YSYEKL in the germline V gene. Trimming removed 3 bases from V and 1 base from J; junction bases left unmatched: 15. The CDR3 is CASSHPGSSGGLVQETQYF. The CDR3 nucleotides are TGCGCCAGCAGCCACCCCGGGAGTAGCGGGGGACTCGTCCAAGAGACCCAGTACTTC.

The chain recombines TRBV15 with TRBJ2-3, with D possibly matching TRBD2 (6 bases). The length of the CDR3 is 15 residues. Germline CDR1 LNHNV, CDR2 YYDKDF (reference sequence). Trimming removed 1 base from V and 3 bases from J, with 11 bases in between. The CDR3 reads CATSRGGGVTDTQYF. DNA of the CDR3: TGTGCCACCAGCAGAGGGGGCGGGGTTACAGATACGCAGTATTTT. Complete variable domain (other parts from reference TRBV15 and TRBJ2-3): DAMVIQNPRYQVTQFGKPVTLSCSQTLNHNVMYWYQQKSSQAPKLLFHYYDKDFNNEADTPDNFQSRRPNTSFCFLDIRSPGLGDTAMYLCATSRGGGVTDTQYFGPGTRLTVL.

This clonotype was counted many times. The chain links TRBV10-3 to TRBJ2-7; TRBD1 is a possible D gene (7 bases). The V end was cut by 0 bases, the J end by 6 bases, with 18 bases between. The CDR3 is 16 residues long. Germline CDR1 and CDR2: ENHRY and SYGVKD. CDR3 coding DNA: TGTGCCATCAGTGAGTCGACAGGGAGGTCGTTTGGCGAGCAGTACTTC. Residues: CAISESTGRSFGEQYF.

V and J are TRBV12-3 or TRBV12-4 and TRBJ2-5; D not resolved. Trimming left V 6 bases short and J 5 bases short, with 13 bases between. CDR3 length: 13 amino acids. The CDR3 DNA reads as TGTGCCAGCAGCCACGGACCGAGGGAGACCCAGTACTTC. This sequence encodes CASSHGPRETQYF.

The sample holds many counts of this clonotype. The chain combines TRBV12-3 or TRBV12-4 with TRBJ1-5, with TRBD1 as a possible D gene (6 bases). V was clipped by 8 bases and J by 11 bases, with 22 bases between them. CDR3 size: 14 residues. The CDR3 loop reads CASGLGGLIPTQHF. CDR3 bases: TGTGCCAGCGGGTTAGGGGGGCTGATCCCTACCCAGCATTTT.

V usage is TRBV3-1 and J usage is TRBJ2-7; the D is unclear. Germline V gene data show CDR1 as LGHDT and CDR2 as YNNKEL (reference sequence). The germline V and J ends were trimmed by 0 bases and 5 bases, with 14 bases remaining between them. The CDR3 has 15 amino acids. As DNA, the CDR3 is TGTGCCAGCAGCCAAGATCGGGCTGCTCGAGACGAGCAGTACTTC. Its protein product is CASSQDRAARDEQYF.

CDR3 loop: CSARDRQGAGNEQFF. The CDR3, as DNA: TGCAGTGCTAGAGATCGGCAGGGGGCGGGTAATGAGCAGTTCTTC. The chain couples TRBV20-1 to TRBJ2-1, with 8 bases matching TRBD1. The CDR3 contains 15 residues. V lost 0 bases and J lost 7; bases outside the gene matches: 8. Germline V CDR1 and CDR2: DFQATT, SNEGSKA (reference sequence).

Only a few counts were recorded for this clonotype. The chain is built from TRBV30 and TRBJ2-1; D remains unclear. In germline, CDR1 is GTSNPN, CDR2 SVGIG (reference sequence). The CDR3 loop spans 11 amino acids. The V end was cut by 3 bases, the J end by 7 bases, with 7 bases between. The chain's CDR3 is CAWRWGNEQFF. CDR3 nucleotide sequence: TGTGCCTGGAGATGGGGAAATGAGCAGTTCTTC. The full variable domain, its missing parts supplied by reference TRBV30 and TRBJ2-1, is SQTIHQWPATLVQPVGSPLSLECTVEGTSNPNLYWYRQAAGRGLQLLFYSVGIGQISSEVPQNLSASRPQDRQFILSSKKLLLSDSGFYLCAWRWGNEQFFGPGTRLTVL.

This sequence joins TRBV20-1 and TRBJ2-2; 7 bases agree with TRBD1. The CDR3 is made up of 14 amino acids. The V gene's germline CDR1 is DFQATT and CDR2 SNEGSKA (reference sequence). J was trimmed by 3 bases and V by 4 bases; bases with no gene match: 5. The DNA of the CDR3 is TGCAGTGCTAAGGGGGCGCAGGACACCGGGGAGCTGTTTTTT. Translating it yields CSAKGAQDTGELFF.

This clonotype came up a few times. The rearrangement joins TRBV9 to TRBJ1-2; weak D call: TRBD1 (6 bases). CDR1 and CDR2 from the germline V gene are SGDLS and YYNGEE. This CDR3 contains 14 residues. V was shortened by 3 bases and J by 5 bases, with 14 bases between the two germline ends. CDR3 in DNA: TGTGCCAGCAGCGGAGGACAGCCCGCTTATGGCTACACCTTC. This sequence encodes CASSGGQPAYGYTF.